The 5 T cell receptor beta chains reported below all come from one sample, sequenced in a study of Tregs in tolerant kidney transplant recipients. Measured with immunoSEQ multiplex PCR; TCRdb has only the in-frame clones, and not every one. The table includes about 110,000 clones, almost 90% detected once. The material was CD4+ T cells from blood, obtained before the transplant. Receptors were obtained from a human donor who received a combined kidney and bone marrow transplant.

This chain uses TRBV5-1 with TRBJ2-2; a possible D gene is TRBD1 (6 bases). The V end was cut by 2 bases, the J end by 6 bases, with 11 bases between. CDR1 is SGHRS, CDR2 YFSETQ, per germline. This CDR3 is 14 amino acids long. CDR3 coding DNA: TGCGCCAGCAGCTTCCAGGGGCCCCCCGGGGAGCTGTTTTTT. Translated, it gives CASSFQGPPGELFF. Complete variable domain (other parts from reference TRBV5-1 and TRBJ2-2): KAGVTQTPRYLIKTRGQQVTLSCSPISGHRSVSWYQQTPGQGLQFLFEYFSETQRNKGNFPGRFSGRQFSNSRSEMNVSTLELGDSALYLCASSFQGPPGELFFGEGSRLTVL.

The DNA for the CDR3 is TGTGCCAGCAGGGAGGGGTCAGCAATCGGGGGCTACACCTTC. Its protein is CASREGSAIGGYTF. The J gene is TRBJ1-2, the V gene TRBV6-4, with a weak D call TRBD1 (5 bases). Per germline, CDR1 MRHNA and CDR2 SNTAGT. This CDR3 has 14 residues. Trimming removed 6 bases from V and 8 bases from J, with 19 bases in between.

The chain links TRBV6-6 to TRBJ1-1; 9 bases fit TRBD1. The CDR3 sequence is 16 residues long. With V trimmed by 4 bases and J by 6 bases, 12 bases remained unmatched. Germline lookup yields CDR1 MNHNY and CDR2 SVGAGI (reference sequence). The CDR3 region is CASSSVPGQGLAEAFF. Here the CDR3 DNA reads TGTGCCAGCAGTTCCGTCCCGGGACAGGGTTTGGCTGAAGCTTTCTTT.

This clone was recorded only once. The chain uses TRBV11-2 and TRBJ2-7; D is perhaps TRBD1 (5 bases). Trimming stripped 9 bases from V and 7 bases from J, with 19 bases between. The CDR3 is 13 residues long. The V gene's germline CDR1 is SGHAT and CDR2 FQNNGV. CDR3 loop: CASQKTDSYEQYF. The CDR3 DNA follows: TGTGCCAGTCAGAAGACCGACAGCTATGAGCAGTACTTC. The variable domain in full, with the rest retrieved from reference TRBV11-2 and TRBJ2-7, is EAGVAQSPRYKIIEKRQSVAFWCNPISGHATLYWYQQILGQGPKLLIQFQNNGVVDDSQLPKDRFSAERLKGVDSTLKIQPAKLEDSAVYLCASQKTDSYEQYFGPGTRLTVT.

The chain has TRBV7-6 and TRBJ1-3; TRBD1 agrees at 7 bases. Germline V gene sequence: CDR1 SGHVS, CDR2 FNYEAQ. CDR3 length equals 16 residues. V lost 2 bases to trimming and J lost 3 bases; unmatched junction nucleotides: 7. CDR3 DNA: TGTGCCAGCAGCTTACCTGGGGACAGAAATGGAAACACCATATATTTT. Encoded protein: CASSLPGDRNGNTIYF.